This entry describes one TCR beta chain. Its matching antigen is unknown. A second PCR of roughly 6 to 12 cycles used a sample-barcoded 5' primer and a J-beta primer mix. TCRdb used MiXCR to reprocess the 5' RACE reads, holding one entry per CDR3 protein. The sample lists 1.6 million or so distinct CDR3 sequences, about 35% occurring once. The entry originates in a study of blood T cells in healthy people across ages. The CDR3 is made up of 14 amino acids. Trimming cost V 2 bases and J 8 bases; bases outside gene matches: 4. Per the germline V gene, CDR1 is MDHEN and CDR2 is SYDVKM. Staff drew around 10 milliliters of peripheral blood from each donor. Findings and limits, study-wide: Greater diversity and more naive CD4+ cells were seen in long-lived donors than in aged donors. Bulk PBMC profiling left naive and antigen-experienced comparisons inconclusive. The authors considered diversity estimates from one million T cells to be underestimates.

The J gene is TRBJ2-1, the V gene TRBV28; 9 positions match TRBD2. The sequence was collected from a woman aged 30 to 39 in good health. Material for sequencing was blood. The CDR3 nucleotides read TGTGCCAGCAGTTTAGCGGGAGGGTTCCATGAGCAGTTCTTC. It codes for CASSLAGGFHEQFF.